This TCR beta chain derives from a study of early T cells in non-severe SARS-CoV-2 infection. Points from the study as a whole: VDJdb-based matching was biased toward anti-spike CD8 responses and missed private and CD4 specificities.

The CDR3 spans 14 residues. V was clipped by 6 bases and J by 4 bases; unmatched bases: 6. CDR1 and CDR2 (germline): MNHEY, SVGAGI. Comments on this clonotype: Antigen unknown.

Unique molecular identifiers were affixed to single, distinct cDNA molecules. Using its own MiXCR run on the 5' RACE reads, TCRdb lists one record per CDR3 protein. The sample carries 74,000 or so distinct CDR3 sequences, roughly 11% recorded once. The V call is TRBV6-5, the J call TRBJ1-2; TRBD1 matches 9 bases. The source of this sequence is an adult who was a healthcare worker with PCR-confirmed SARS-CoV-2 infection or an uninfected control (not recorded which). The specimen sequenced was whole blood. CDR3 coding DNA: TGTGCCAGCAGAAACCGGGACAGGGCCTATGGCTACACCTTC. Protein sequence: CASRNRDRAYGYTF.